This T cell receptor (beta chain) was obtained from a study of shared clonotypes between healthy human individuals. Study at large: Researchers drew samples from a couple of women and three men aged 18 to 49.

The study's findings and limits: Clonotypes which were not shared had lower generation probabilities than clonotypes that all four donors shared. Sequencing depth was expected to affect clonotype sharing among donors.

The germline CDR1 and CDR2 sequences are SGHDT and YYEEEE. The CDR3 is 14 amino acids. Trimming at V came to 2 bases and at J to 11 bases, leaving 6 bases not matched to a gene. TCRdb keeps only in-frame clones here, not all; method: immunoSEQ multiplex PCR. The table shows around 2.5 million clones, with approximately 94% occurring only once. Remarks on this clone: Its antigen is currently unknown.

CD4+ cells yielded CD45RA+ naive and CD45RA-negative memory subsets. This receptor was obtained from a man aged 18 to 29 in good health. Some clones in this sample may be carry-over from other donors' samples. Sequenced: naive CD4+ T cells from PBMCs. Specified subset: CD45RA+ positively selected. The V gene is TRBV5-6, the J gene TRBJ1-6; 8 positions agree with TRBD1. The CDR3 loop reads CASSFRDRFTPLHF. CDR3 DNA: TGTGCCAGCAGCTTTCGGGACAGGTTTACACCCCTCCACTTT. Combining the CDR3 with reference TRBV5-6 and TRBJ1-6 gives the whole variable domain DAGVTQSPTHLIKTRGQQVTLRCSPKSGHDTVSWYQQALGQGPQFIFQYYEEEERQRGNFPDRFSGHQFPNYSSELNVNALLLGDSALYLCASSFRDRFTPLHFGNGTRLTVT.